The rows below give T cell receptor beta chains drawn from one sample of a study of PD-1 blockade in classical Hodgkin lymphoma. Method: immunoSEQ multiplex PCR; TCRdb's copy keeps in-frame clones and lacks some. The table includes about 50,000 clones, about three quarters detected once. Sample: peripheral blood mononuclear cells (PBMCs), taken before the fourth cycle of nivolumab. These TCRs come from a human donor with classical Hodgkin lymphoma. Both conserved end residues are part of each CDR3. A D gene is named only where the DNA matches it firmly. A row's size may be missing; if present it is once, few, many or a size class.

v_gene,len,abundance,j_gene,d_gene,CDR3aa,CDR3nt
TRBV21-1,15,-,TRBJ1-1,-,CASSSTGVVYTEAFF,TGTGCCAGCAGCTCGACAGGGGTCGTGTATACTGAAGCTTTCTTT
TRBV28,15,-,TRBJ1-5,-,CASSYGYYSNQPQHF,TGTGCCAGCAGTTATGGATATTATAGCAATCAGCCCCAGCATTTT
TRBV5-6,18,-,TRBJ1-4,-,CASSPRGGGRLWGEKLFF,TGTGCCAGCAGCCCTCGTGGGGGGGGGCGACTTTGGGGTGAAAAACTGTTTTTT
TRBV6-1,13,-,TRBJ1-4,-,CASRRGHREKLFF,TGTGCCAGCAGGCGGGGACATCGGGAAAAACTGTTTTTT
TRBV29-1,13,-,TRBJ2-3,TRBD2,CSVAATSSDTQYF,TGCAGCGTTGCCGCGACTAGCTCAGATACGCAGTATTTT
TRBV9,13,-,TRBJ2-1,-,CASSVTTDNEQFF,TGTGCCAGCAGCGTGACTACTGACAATGAGCAGTTCTTC
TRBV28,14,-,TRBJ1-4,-,CASAFTGGNEKLFF,TGTGCCAGCGCCTTCACCGGCGGCAATGAAAAACTGTTTTTT
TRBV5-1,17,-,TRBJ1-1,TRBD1,CASSIYPGQGSNTEAFF,TGCGCCAGCAGCATCTATCCGGGACAGGGATCAAACACTGAAGCTTTCTTT
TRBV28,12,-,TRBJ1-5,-,CASSLFRQPQHF,TGTGCCAGCAGTTTGTTCCGGCAGCCCCAGCATTTT
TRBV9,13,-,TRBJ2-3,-,CASSVVRADTQYF,TGTGCCAGCAGCGTAGTCAGGGCTGATACGCAGTATTTT
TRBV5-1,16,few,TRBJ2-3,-,CASSLTPGRMADTQYF,TGCGCCAGCAGCTTGACTCCCGGTAGGATGGCAGATACGCAGTATTTT
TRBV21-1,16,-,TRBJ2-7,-,CASRTVSGLSSYEQYF,TGTGCCAGCAGAACAGTGAGCGGGCTAAGCTCCTACGAGCAGTACTTC
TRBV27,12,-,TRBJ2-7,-,CASSAGLYEQYF,TGTGCCAGCAGTGCAGGACTATACGAGCAGTACTTC
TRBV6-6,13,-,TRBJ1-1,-,CASSTGMNTEAFF,TGTGCCAGCAGTACGGGCATGAACACTGAAGCTTTCTTT
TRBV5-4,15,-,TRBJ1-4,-,CASSRPGTSNEKLFF,TGTGCCAGCAGCCGACCCGGGACAAGCAATGAAAAACTGTTTTTT
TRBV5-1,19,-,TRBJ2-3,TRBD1,CASRSSGTGSRTVTDTQYF,TGCGCCAGCAGATCCTCCGGGACAGGGTCCCGGACCGTCACAGATACGCAGTATTTT
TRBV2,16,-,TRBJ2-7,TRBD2,CASSEAGGRGPYEQYF,TGTGCCAGCAGTGAGGCGGGGGGCAGGGGCCCCTACGAGCAGTACTTC
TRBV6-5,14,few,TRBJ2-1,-,CASSYGVGGNEQFF,TGTGCCAGCAGTTACGGGGTGGGGGGCAATGAGCAGTTCTTC
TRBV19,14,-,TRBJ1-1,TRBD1,CASSIRTGIDEAFF,TGTGCCAGTAGCATCCGGACAGGGATCGATGAAGCTTTCTTT
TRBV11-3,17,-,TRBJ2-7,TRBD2,CASSSGTSGRRNYEQYF,TGTGCCAGCAGCTCCGGGACTAGCGGGAGAAGGAACTACGAGCAGTACTTC
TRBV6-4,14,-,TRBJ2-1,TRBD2,CASSASGDYNEQFF,TGTGCCAGCAGCGCTAGCGGGGACTACAATGAGCAGTTCTTC
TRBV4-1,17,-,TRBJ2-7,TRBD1,CASSQEGQDATNTEQYF,TGCGCCAGCAGCCAAGAAGGACAGGACGCGACGAACACCGAGCAGTACTTC
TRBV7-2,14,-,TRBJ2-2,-,CASSVMGGPGELFF,TGTGCCAGCAGCGTGATGGGGGGGCCCGGGGAGCTGTTTTTT
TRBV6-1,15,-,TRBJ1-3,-,CASSERGLSGNTIYF,TGTGCCAGCAGTGAACGGGGGTTGTCTGGAAACACCATATATTTT
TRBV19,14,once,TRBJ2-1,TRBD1,CASAGGVSYNEQFF,TGTGCCAGCGCAGGGGGCGTATCCTACAATGAGCAGTTCTTC
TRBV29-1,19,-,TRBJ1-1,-,CSVEKRGSKRMWVDTEAFF,TGCAGCGTTGAGAAAAGAGGAAGTAAGAGGATGTGGGTGGACACTGAAGCTTTCTTT
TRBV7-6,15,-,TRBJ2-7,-,CASSSALRGAYEQYF,TGTGCCAGCAGCTCAGCCCTTAGGGGGGCCTACGAGCAGTACTTC
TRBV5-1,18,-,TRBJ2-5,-,CASSPGVFGQTFRETQYF,TGCGCCAGCAGTCCTGGAGTATTTGGACAGACCTTTAGAGAGACCCAGTACTTC
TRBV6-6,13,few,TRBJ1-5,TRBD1,CASSTTGVGSQHF,TGTGCCAGCAGTACTACAGGGGTCGGATCCCAGCATTTT
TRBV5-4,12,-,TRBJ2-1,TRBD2,CASSFSAGVLFF,TGTGCCAGCAGCTTCTCTGCGGGAGTCTTGTTCTTC
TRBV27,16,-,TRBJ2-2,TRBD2,CASSSPREGEGRGAVF,TGTGCCAGCAGTTCCCCCCGGGAGGGAGAGGGGCGGGGAGCTGTTTTT
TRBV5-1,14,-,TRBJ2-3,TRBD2,CASIRGGSTDTQYF,TGCGCCAGCATCCGCGGGGGAAGCACAGATACGCAGTATTTT
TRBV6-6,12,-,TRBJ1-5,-,CASSYTNQPQHF,TGTGCCAGCAGTTACACCAATCAGCCCCAGCATTTT
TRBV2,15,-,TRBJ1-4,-,CASSVTAPTNEKLFF,TGTGCCAGCAGTGTGACAGCCCCAACTAATGAAAAACTGTTTTTT
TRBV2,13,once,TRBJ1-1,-,CASRDSRAVEAFF,TGTGCCAGCAGGGACTCAAGAGCGGTTGAAGCTTTCTTT
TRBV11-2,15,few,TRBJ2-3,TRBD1,CASSPGTGHTDTQYF,TGTGCCAGCAGCCCCGGGACAGGGCATACAGATACGCAGTATTTT
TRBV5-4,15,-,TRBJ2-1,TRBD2,CASSFGLADYNEQFF,TGTGCCAGCAGCTTTGGGCTAGCGGACTACAATGAGCAGTTCTTC
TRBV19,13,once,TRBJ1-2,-,CASKDSGSYGYTF,TGTGCCAGTAAAGACTCGGGGAGCTATGGCTACACCTTC
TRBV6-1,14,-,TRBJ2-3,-,CASSLRTVTDTQYF,TGTGCCAGCAGTCTACGTACCGTCACAGATACGCAGTATTTT
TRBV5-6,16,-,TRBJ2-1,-,CASSSPGTRTGNEQFF,TGTGCCAGCAGCTCGCCCGGGACTCGGACGGGGAATGAGCAGTTCTTC
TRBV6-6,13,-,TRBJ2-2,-,CASSRSNTGELFF,TGTGCCAGCAGTCGTTCGAACACCGGGGAGCTGTTTTTT
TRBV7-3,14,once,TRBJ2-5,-,CASSPDFQGETQYF,TGTGCCAGCAGCCCAGACTTCCAGGGAGAGACCCAGTACTTC
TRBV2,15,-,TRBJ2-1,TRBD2,CATCDSGNGHNEQFF,TGTGCCACCTGCGATAGCGGGAACGGCCACAATGAGCAGTTCTTC
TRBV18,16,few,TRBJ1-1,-,CASSPGGTNMNTEAFF,TGTGCCAGCTCACCAGGCGGGACAAATATGAACACTGAAGCTTTCTTT
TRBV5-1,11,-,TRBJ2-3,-,CASGEIFTGIF,TGCGCCAGCGGGGAGATCTTTACAGGTATATTT
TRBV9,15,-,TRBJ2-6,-,CASSVTLSGANVLTF,TGTGCCAGCAGCGTAACTCTCTCTGGGGCCAACGTCCTGACTTTC
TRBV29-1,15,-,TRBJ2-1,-,CSVENPLSSYNEQFF,TGCAGCGTTGAAAACCCCTTGAGCTCCTACAATGAGCAGTTCTTC
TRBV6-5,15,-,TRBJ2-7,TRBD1,CASSYSDREDYEQYF,TGTGCCAGCAGTTACTCGGACAGGGAGGACTACGAGCAGTACTTC
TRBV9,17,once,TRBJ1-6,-,CASSVAGQASYNSPLHF,TGTGCCAGCAGCGTAGCAGGCCAGGCGTCCTATAATTCACCCCTCCACTTT